The subject of this entry is one T cell receptor (beta chain). Its specificity is not known. One end of the junction fails to match germline, which may point to a read error. This record comes from a study of T cell repertoires in cytomegalovirus infection. As for the study in general: Recently identified HLA-C-restricted CMV epitopes were used, and well-studied HLA-B-restricted CMV epitopes were used as well. Public TCR beta signature analysis indicated the presence of both CMV infection and matching HLA type.

TCRdb used MiXCR to reprocess the reads, holding one entry per CDR3 protein. The sample lists 830,000 or so distinct CDR3 sequences; over 25% were seen once. Germline lookup yields CDR1 LNHNV and CDR2 YYDKDF (reference sequence). This CDR3 has 15 residues. Points from the study as a whole: Using cumulative public TCR beta family frequency, the authors identified those who carried CMV together with the relevant HLA. Clonotypes of TCR beta that were HLA-C-restricted and CMV-specific dominated the ex vivo response.

This rearrangement joins TRBV15 to TRBJ1-3; D ambiguous. The material was cultured CD8+ T cells from PBMCs, obtained from culture after CMV antigen stimulation. This receptor was taken from a human donor in good health (CMV status not recorded). Some clones in this sample may be carry-over from other donors' samples. The DNA of the CDR3 is TGTGCCACCAGCAGAGGACGGTCCTCTGTAAACACCATATATTTT. Amino acid sequence: CATSRGRSSVNTIYF.